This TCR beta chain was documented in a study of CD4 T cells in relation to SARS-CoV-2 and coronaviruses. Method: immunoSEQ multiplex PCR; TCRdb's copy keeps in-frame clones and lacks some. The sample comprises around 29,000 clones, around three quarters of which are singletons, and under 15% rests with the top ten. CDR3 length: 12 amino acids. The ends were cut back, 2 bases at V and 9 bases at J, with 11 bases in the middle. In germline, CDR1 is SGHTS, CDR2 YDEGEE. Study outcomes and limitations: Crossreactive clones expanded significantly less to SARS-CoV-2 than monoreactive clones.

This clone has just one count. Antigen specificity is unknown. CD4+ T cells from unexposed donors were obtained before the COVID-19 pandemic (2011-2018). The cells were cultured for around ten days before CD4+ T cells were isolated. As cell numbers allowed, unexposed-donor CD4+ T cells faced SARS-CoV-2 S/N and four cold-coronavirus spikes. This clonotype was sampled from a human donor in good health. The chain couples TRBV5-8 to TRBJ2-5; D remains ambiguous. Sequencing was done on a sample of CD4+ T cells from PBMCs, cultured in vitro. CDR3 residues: CASSFSRAAQYF. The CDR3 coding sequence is TGTGCCAGCAGCTTTTCTAGGGCGGCCCAGTACTTC.